The clone carrying this TCR beta chain was picked up one time. Its specificity is unknown. Libraries for TCRalpha and TCRbeta carried sample barcodes and unique molecular identifiers via 5'RACE. One entry per CDR3 protein, called by TCRdb with MiXCR from the 5' RACE reads. The top ten hold less than 30% of the sample, which has hundreds of thousands of distinct CDR3 sequences, around 16% seen once. The sample belongs to a study of T-cell memory formation after mild COVID-19. Findings and limits, study-wide: Detection of some responders pre-infection suggested pre-existing cross-reactive memory T cells participated.

V gave up 3 bases and J gave up 6 bases, with 9 bases separating them. The CDR3 runs 13 residues. The rearrangement joins TRBV12-3 or TRBV12-4 to TRBJ1-5; D perhaps matches TRBD1 (6 bases). Sequenced input: PBMCs or a T cell subset sorted from them (not recorded which). This TCR came from a man aged 18 to 30 who had mild COVID-19 (a few samples of this study predate the infection). Cell type and time point are not known. The CDR3 nucleotides are TGTGCCAGCAGTTTTACAGGGAGTCAGCCCCAGCATTTT. It is translated as CASSFTGSQPQHF.